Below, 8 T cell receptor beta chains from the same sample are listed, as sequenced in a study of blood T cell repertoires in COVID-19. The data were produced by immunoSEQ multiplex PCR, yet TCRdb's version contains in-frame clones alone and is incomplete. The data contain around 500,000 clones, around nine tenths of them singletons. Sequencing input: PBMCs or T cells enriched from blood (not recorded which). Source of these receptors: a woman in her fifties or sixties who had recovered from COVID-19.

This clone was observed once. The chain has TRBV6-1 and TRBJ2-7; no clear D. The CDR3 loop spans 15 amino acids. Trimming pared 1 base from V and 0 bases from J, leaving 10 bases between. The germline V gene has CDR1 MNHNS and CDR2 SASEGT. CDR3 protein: CASSEGYSSSYEQYV. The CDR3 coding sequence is TGTGCCAGCAGTGAAGGGTACAGTTCCTCCTACGAGCAGTACGTC.

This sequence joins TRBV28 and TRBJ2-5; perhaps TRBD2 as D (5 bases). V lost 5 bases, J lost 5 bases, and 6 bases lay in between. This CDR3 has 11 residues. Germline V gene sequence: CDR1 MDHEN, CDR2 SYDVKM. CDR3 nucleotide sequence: TGTGCCAGCAGTGGCGGGGAGACCCAGTACTTC. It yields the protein CASSGGETQYF.

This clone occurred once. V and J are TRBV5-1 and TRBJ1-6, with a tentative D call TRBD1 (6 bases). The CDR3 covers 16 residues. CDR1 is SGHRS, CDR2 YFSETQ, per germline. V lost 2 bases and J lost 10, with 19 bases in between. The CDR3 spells CASSLGGTPRESPLHF. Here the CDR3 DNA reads TGCGCCAGCAGCTTAGGGGGTACCCCTCGGGAATCACCCCTCCACTTT.

The CDR3 bases are TGTGCCAGCAGCTTCACAGTATCTGGGGCCAACGTCCTGACTTTC. Protein sequence: CASSFTVSGANVLTF. The chain carries TRBV11-2 and TRBJ2-6; D is uncertain. Germline-derived CDR1 and CDR2 are SGHAT and FQNNGV. The CDR3 spans 15 residues. V lost 3 bases and J 1 base, leaving 7 bases between the germline ends.

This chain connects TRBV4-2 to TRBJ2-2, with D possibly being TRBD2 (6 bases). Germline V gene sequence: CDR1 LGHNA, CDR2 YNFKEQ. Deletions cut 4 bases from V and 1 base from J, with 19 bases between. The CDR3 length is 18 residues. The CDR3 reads CASSPYFDGGKNTGELFF. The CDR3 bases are TGTGCCAGCAGCCCCTACTTTGATGGCGGGAAGAACACCGGGGAGCTGTTTTTT.

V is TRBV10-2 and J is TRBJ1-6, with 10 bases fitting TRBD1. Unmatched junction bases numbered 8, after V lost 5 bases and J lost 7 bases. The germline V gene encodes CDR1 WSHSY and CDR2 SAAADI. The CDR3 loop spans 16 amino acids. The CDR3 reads CASSRGTGDYNSPLHF. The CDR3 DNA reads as TGCGCCAGCAGTAGGGGGACAGGGGACTACAATTCACCCCTCCACTTT.

The CDR3: CASSLSAGGAENEKLFF. CDR3 DNA: TGTGCCAGCAGTTTATCGGCAGGGGGCGCGGAGAATGAAAAACTGTTTTTT. This rearrangement joins TRBV27 to TRBJ1-4, with 8 bases aligning to TRBD1. This CDR3 is 17 amino acids long. V trimming: 0 bases; J trimming: 5 bases; junction bases outside the gene matches: 8. Germline-derived CDR1 and CDR2 are MNHEY and SMNVEV (reference sequence).

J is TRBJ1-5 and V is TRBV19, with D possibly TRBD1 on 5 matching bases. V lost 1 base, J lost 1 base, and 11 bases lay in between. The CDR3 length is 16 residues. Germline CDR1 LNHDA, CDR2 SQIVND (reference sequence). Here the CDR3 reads CASSIAGRASNQPQHF. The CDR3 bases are TGTGCCAGTAGTATAGCGGGCAGGGCAAGCAATCAGCCCCAGCATTTT.